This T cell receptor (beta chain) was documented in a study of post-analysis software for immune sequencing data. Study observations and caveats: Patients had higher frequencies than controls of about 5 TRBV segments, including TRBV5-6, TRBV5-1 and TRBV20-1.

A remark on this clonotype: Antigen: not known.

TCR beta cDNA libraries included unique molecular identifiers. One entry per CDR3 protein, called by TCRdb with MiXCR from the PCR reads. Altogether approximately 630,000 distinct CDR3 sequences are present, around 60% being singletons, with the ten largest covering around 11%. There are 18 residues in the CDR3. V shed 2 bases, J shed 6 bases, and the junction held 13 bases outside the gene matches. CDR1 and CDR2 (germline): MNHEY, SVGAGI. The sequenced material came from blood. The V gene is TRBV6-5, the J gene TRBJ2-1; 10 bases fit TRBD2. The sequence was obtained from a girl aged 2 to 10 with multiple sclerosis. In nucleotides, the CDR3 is TGTGCCAGCAGTTACGGTCCCCCTAGCGGGAGTCGGGGCAATGAGCAGTTCTTC. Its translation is CASSYGPPSGSRGNEQFF.